This T cell receptor (beta chain) is from a study of T cell responses to AZD1222 COVID-19 vaccine (dated by TCRdb to the early 2020s). Context from the whole study: Because spike-specific TCR depth and breadth did not differ between the two schedules, AZD1222 recipients who got a second dose at roughly 4 weeks were pooled with those who got a second dose at roughly 12 weeks. Trial participants were enrolled by age into 18-55, 56-69 and 70-plus year subgroups, with 148, 28 and 57 TCR-sequenced participants respectively. TCR sequencing was performed for about 250 trial participants, of whom around 210 were given two doses of AZD1222 and approximately 25 were given two doses of MenACWY control vaccine. Here is what the overall study found, with its caveats: Because no day 14 peak-response samples were available, repertoires were characterized only after the peak T cell response. After two AZD1222 doses, spike-specific TCR breadth and depth were significantly higher than at day 0 and than in MenACWY recipients. Participants were mostly white British and included more females than males, and it was suggested by the authors that clonal diversity may have been underestimated. Conclusions about previously exposed vaccinees were limited because only six or seven AZD1222 recipients were SARS-CoV-2 seropositive at baseline. In the small 56-69-year group, the increase in depth fell short of significance, most likely because of low power. Reportedly, almost half of the unique spike-specific TCRs recognized epitopes lying outside the regions that are mutated in the B.1.351 and B.1.1.7 variants. CD4 TCRs associated with the vaccine covered the entire spike protein, and the dominant responses were in regions 160-218 and 743-854.

In the paper's terms, the time point label means: baseline before first vaccination. Vaccinee samples came from UK trials COV001 and COV002, including a single-blind randomized controlled phase 2/3 trial of AZD1222 (ChAdOx1 nCoV-19) in healthy adults. For TCRbeta chain sequencing, PBMC samples were collected from trial participants at day 0 and at day 28 after the second dose. The CDR3 regions of human TCRbeta chains were subjected to immunosequencing. For the original study's pipeline: Repertoire TCRs were checked for matches against a reference library of SARS-CoV-2-specific TCRs that had been generated using the MIRA antigen-specificity platform. Breadth was defined as the fraction of unique TCRs that were SARS-CoV-2-associated, and depth was defined as the fraction of total T cells that were SARS-CoV-2-associated. Each spike-specific TCR was assigned to its reactive spike region and to a CD4 or CD8 class using the MIRA data. Log10-transformed breadth and depth values were compared by one-way ANOVA with Sidak's multiple comparisons tests. TCRdb retrieved this table from immuneACCESS and kept in-frame rearrangements only. Not all clones are present; in checked studies, unresolved V genes account for under half, and no reason is known for the remainder. V, J and clone size are those of that table, while D and trimming were read from the DNA. The table for this sample lists 85,000 to 95,000 clones; 90% of them were counted only once. The ten top clones hold 8.4% of the sample.

The germline V gene supplies CDR1 SGHNT and CDR2 YENEEA. Its CDR3 holds 16 amino acids, cysteine through phenylalanine. The entry retains the CDR3 DNA only, 48 bases that are in frame from base 1. Trimming costs V 5 bases and J 5 bases, and their ends lie 18 bases apart. Concerning this clone: Its antigen is not yet known. Per-base quality was not reported, and no clone a single base away is much larger than it.

The rearrangement joined TRBV11-3 to TRBJ2-2; no D gene call is confident. The specimen comprised peripheral blood, sampled on day 0 of AZD1222 vaccination. This TCR derives from an adult in good health. The DNA sequence reads TGTGCCAGCAGCCCCGGTCGGGTCGGTGGGACCGGGGAGCTGTTTTTT. It is translated as CASSPGRVGGTGELFF.